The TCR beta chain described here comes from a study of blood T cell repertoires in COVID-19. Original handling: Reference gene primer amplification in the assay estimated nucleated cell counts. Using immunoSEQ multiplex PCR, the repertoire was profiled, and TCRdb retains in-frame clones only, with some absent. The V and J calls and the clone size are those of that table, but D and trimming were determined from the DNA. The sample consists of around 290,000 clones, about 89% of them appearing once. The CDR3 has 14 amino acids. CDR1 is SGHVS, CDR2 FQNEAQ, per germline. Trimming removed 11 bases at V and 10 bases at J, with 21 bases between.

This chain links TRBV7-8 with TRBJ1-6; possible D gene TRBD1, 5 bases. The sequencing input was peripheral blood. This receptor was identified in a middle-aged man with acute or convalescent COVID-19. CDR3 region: CAGKRDGIRSPLHF. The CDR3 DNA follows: TGTGCCGGGAAGCGGGACGGTATAAGATCACCCCTCCACTTT.